This T cell receptor beta chain was identified in a study of T cells in Graves' hyperthyroidism and ophthalmopathy. Germline loops: CDR1 ENHRY, CDR2 SYGVKD. This CDR3 comprises 14 residues. The trim removed 6 bases at V and 5 bases at J, leaving 4 bases unmatched. This clonotype was found many times. The target antigen is unknown. The study's findings and limits: Ophthalmopathy was model-predicted a median about six months pre-onset.

Clinical symptoms, serum thyroxine and TRAb, thyroid ultrasound and orbital computed tomography were used for the diagnoses. TCR beta CDR3 regions were amplified from RNA transcripts. TCR CDR3 regions were first amplified by RT-PCR with HTBI primers. One entry per CDR3 protein, called by TCRdb with MiXCR from the multiplex PCR reads. The data hold roughly 290,000 distinct CDR3 sequences, with approximately 12% observed a single time. This chain connects TRBV10-3 to TRBJ1-6; 7 bases are a match to TRBD1. The clonotype was recovered from a young woman with Graves' hyperthyroidism that later progressed to Graves' ophthalmopathy. Sample: blood. CDR3: CAIREQGHNSPLHF. As DNA, the CDR3 is TGTGCCATCAGAGAACAGGGGCATAATTCACCCCTCCACTTT.